This TCR beta chain was captured in a study of STAT5B mutations in CD4+ large granular lymphocyte leukemia. Study-wide results and limits: Higher CD4+ than CD8+ T-LGLL clonality might reflect small sample size. Without putative leukemic clones, patient CD4-sorted repertoires remained more clonal than healthy CD4+ repertoires. TRBV06-family usage was enriched in top patient clones (8/27) versus controls (2/35).

As to this clone: What it recognizes is unknown.

The survey-level immunoSEQ assay was used. This table comes from immunoSEQ multiplex PCR, and its TCRdb copy is limited to in-frame clones, with some not included. The data show tens of thousands of clones, about 80% seen once. Germline V gene sequence: CDR1 SQVTM, CDR2 ANQGSEA. The CDR3 runs to 12 residues. Unmatched junction bases numbered 10, after V lost 7 bases and J lost 8 bases. The TCR comes from a human donor in good health. The V call is TRBV29-1, the J call TRBJ1-2; 7 nucleotides line up with TRBD1. Sequencing was performed on CD4+ T cells from blood buffy coats. The CDR3 DNA reads TGCAGCGCCACACAGGGGATACAGGGCTACACCTTC. This encodes CSATQGIQGYTF. The full variable domain, in which reference TRBV29-1 and TRBJ1-2 provide the parts outside the CDR3, is SAVISQKPSRDICQRGTSLTIQCQVDSQVTMMFWYRQQPGQSLTLIATANQGSEATYESGFVIDKFPISRPNLTFSTLTVSNMSPEDSSIYLCSATQGIQGYTFGSGTRLTVV.